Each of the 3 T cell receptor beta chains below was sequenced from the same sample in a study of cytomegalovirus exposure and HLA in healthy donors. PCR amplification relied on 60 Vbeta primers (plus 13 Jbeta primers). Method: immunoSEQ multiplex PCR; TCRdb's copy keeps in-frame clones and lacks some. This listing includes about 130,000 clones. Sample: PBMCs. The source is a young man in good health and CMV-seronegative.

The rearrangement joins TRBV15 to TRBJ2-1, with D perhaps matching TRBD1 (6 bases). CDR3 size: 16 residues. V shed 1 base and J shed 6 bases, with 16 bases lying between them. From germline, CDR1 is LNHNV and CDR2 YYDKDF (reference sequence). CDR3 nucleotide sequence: TGTGCCACCAGCAGAGTCTCAGGGGTAGGTGGCAATGAGCAGTTCTTC. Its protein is CATSRVSGVGGNEQFF.

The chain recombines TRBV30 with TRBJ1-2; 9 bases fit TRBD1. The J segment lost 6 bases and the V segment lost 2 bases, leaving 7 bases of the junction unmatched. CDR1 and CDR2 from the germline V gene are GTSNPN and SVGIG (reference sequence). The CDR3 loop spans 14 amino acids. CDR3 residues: CAWSSTGQGNGYTF. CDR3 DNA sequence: TGTGCCTGGAGTTCAACGGGACAGGGAAATGGCTACACCTTC.

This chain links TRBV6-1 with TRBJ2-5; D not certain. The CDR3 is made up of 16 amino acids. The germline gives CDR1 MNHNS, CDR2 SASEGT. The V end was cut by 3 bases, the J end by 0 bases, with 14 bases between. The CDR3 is CASSDPLTEYQETQYF. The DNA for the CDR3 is TGTGCCAGCAGTGACCCCTTAACCGAGTACCAAGAGACCCAGTACTTC.